The present T cell receptor (beta chain) was sequenced within a study of cytomegalovirus exposure and HLA in healthy donors. Everyone who donated was a healthy bone marrow donor. The primer mix had 60 Vbeta and 13 Jbeta primers. As processed by the authors: Later reanalysis found about 80 million unique TCR beta chains, some 10 million of them shared. TCRdb's table, derived via immunoSEQ multiplex PCR, lists solely in-frame clones and lacks some. V and J calls and clone size are those listed in that table; D and trimming were worked out from the DNA. The sample contains 200,000 to 250,000 clones, 70% to 90% of which appear only once. The V gene's germline CDR1 is SGHTS and CDR2 YDEGEE. The CDR3 spans 15 residues. Trimming removed 5 bases from V and 2 bases from J, with 17 bases in between. Study-wide points: One cluster of highly shared sequence variants probably arose as a sequencing artifact. Per a prior analysis, the majority of TCR beta V segments were productive roughly 87% or roughly 30% of the time.

This clone was recorded once. The antigen is undetermined. The rearrangement links TRBV5-8 to TRBJ2-7; tentatively, D is TRBD2 (6 bases). The material sequenced was PBMCs. This TCR was sampled from a human donor in good health. The CDR3 nucleotides read TGTGCCAGCAGTCCCGTCGGCGGGACCACCTACGAGCAGTACTTC. Protein: CASSPVGGTTYEQYF.